These 30 T cell receptor beta chains share one sample of origin, sequenced in a study of neoadjuvant anti-PD-1 for oral cavity cancer. Time point of the sample: after neoadjuvant nivolumab, at surgical resection. Sequencing was performed with immunoSEQ multiplex PCR; in TCRdb, only in-frame clones are kept and a portion is missing. The table shows about 10,000 clones, with around 62% occurring only once. The sequencing here drew on tumor tissue, taken after nivolumab (anti-PD-1) treatment. The receptors were gathered from a person aged 40-85 years with oral cavity squamous cell carcinoma.

V gene TRBV5-6 combines with J gene TRBJ2-1; a weak D match, TRBD2 (6 bases). The CDR3 totals 14 residues. V gave up 4 bases and J gave up 0 bases, with 8 bases separating them. In germline, CDR1 is SGHDT, CDR2 YYEEEE. The CDR3, as DNA: TGTGCCAGCAGCCGGAGGGGCTCCTACAATGAGCAGTTCTTC. Translating it yields CASSRRGSYNEQFF. Filled out from reference TRBV5-6 and TRBJ2-1, the complete variable domain reads DAGVTQSPTHLIKTRGQQVTLRCSPKSGHDTVSWYQQALGQGPQFIFQYYEEEERQRGNFPDRFSGHQFPNYSSELNVNALLLGDSALYLCASSRRGSYNEQFFGPGTRLTVL.

By share, this clone counts as medium-sized. The J gene is TRBJ2-2, the V gene TRBV15; 8 bases are a match to TRBD1. Germline assignment: CDR1 LNHNV and CDR2 YYDKDF (reference sequence). J lost 1 base, V lost 1 base, and 5 bases had no gene match. This CDR3 is 17 amino acids long. The CDR3 loop is CATSRGTGTGNTGELFF. DNA for the CDR3: TGTGCCACCAGCAGAGGTACCGGGACAGGGAACACCGGGGAGCTGTTTTTT.

V gene TRBV5-1 combines with J gene TRBJ2-7; maybe TRBD2 (5 bases). The CDR3 is 14 residues long. Germline V gene sequence: CDR1 SGHRS, CDR2 YFSETQ. The V end lost 3 bases, the J end lost 0 bases, and 10 bases lay between the germline ends. CDR3 DNA sequence: TGCGCCAGCAGCTCCCTAGCTACCTCCTACGAGCAGTACTTC. This gives the protein CASSSLATSYEQYF.

The chain is built from TRBV5-1 and TRBJ2-5, with 13 bases fitting TRBD2. There are 15 residues in the CDR3. The V gene's germline CDR1 is SGHRS and CDR2 YFSETQ. The junction had 5 bases not matched to a gene; V was cut back by 4 bases and J by 5 bases. CDR3 residues: CASSRTSGSLETQYF. As DNA, the CDR3 is TGCGCCAGCAGCAGGACTAGCGGGAGCTTGGAGACCCAGTACTTC.

This rearrangement joins TRBV7-9 to TRBJ2-3; 8 bases line up with TRBD2. Germline V gene sequence: CDR1 SEHNR, CDR2 FQNEAQ (reference sequence). This CDR3 is built from 16 residues. Unmatched junction bases numbered 7, after V lost 0 bases and J lost 5 bases. The CDR3 nucleotides read TGTGCCAGCAGCTTAGCGCAGCGGGGGACGGGAGATACGCAGTATTTT. Amino acid sequence: CASSLAQRGTGDTQYF.

This clone ranks as large. This chain joins TRBV4-1 and TRBJ2-2; 12 nucleotides agree with TRBD1. The junction had 6 bases not matched to a gene; V was cut back by 2 bases and J by 5 bases. Germline V gene data show CDR1 as MGHRA and CDR2 as YSYEKL. The CDR3 extends over 17 amino acids. CDR3 amino acids: CASSQKQGQGATGELFF. In DNA, the CDR3 is TGCGCCAGCAGCCAAAAACAGGGACAGGGGGCGACCGGGGAGCTGTTTTTT.

The chain joins TRBV11-1 to TRBJ1-1; 8 bases fit TRBD1. CDR3 length: 15 amino acids. Losses at the gene ends were 3 bases for V and 6 bases for J; bases not matched to a gene: 9. The germline gives CDR1 SGHAT, CDR2 FQDESV (reference sequence). CDR3 nucleotides: TGTGCCAGCAGCTTTCTGACAGGGGTCGGGGCTGAAGCTTTCTTT. This codes for CASSFLTGVGAEAFF.

A few counts support this clone. This rearrangement joins TRBV30 to TRBJ2-2; D is possibly TRBD2 (6 bases). CDR1 GTSNPN and CDR2 SVGIG come from the germline V gene (reference sequence). Trimming stripped 6 bases from V and 0 bases from J, with 11 bases between. This CDR3 contains 14 residues. CDR3 sequence: CACSGLSNTGELFF. The CDR3 DNA reads TGTGCCTGTTCGGGACTGTCGAACACCGGGGAGCTGTTTTTT. Complete variable domain (other parts from reference TRBV30 and TRBJ2-2): SQTIHQWPATLVQPVGSPLSLECTVEGTSNPNLYWYRQAAGRGLQLLFYSVGIGQISSEVPQNLSASRPQDRQFILSSKKLLLSDSGFYLCACSGLSNTGELFFGEGSRLTVL.

The chain recombines TRBV21-1 with TRBJ2-3; TRBD1 is taken as the D call from the table, unchecked against the DNA. TRBV21-1 is a pseudogene locus. This CDR3 spans 17 amino acids. The CDR3 bases are TGTGCCAGCAGCATACCGGGACAGGGGAGGAGGACAGATACGCAGTATTTT. Amino acid sequence: CASSIPGQGRRTDTQYF.

This clone was picked up a small number of times. The CDR3 protein is CASSFSGETQYF. The CDR3 region has the DNA TGTGCCAGCAGTTTCTCCGGGGAGACCCAGTACTTC. The rearrangement uses TRBV6-5 and TRBJ2-5, with D unclear. CDR1 and CDR2 (germline): MNHEY, SVGAGI. Deletions cut 4 bases from V and 5 bases from J, with 8 bases between. The CDR3 sequence is 12 residues long.

The sample holds a few counts of this clone. The chain joins TRBV6-5 to TRBJ1-1; weak D call: TRBD1 (5 bases). Germline lookup yields CDR1 MNHEY and CDR2 SVGAGI. The germline V and J ends were trimmed by 6 bases and 6 bases, with 14 bases remaining between them. The CDR3 has 13 amino acids. This chain's CDR3 is CASRPPTRAEAFF. The DNA for the CDR3 is TGTGCCAGCAGGCCACCCACCAGGGCTGAAGCTTTCTTT.

The CDR3 DNA sequence: TGTGCCAGCATGGAAGGATCATTTTCGTTGCCCCAGCATTTT. Translating it yields CASMEGSFSLPQHF. The chain uses TRBV6-1 and TRBJ1-5; D is unresolved. Trimming left V 7 bases short and J 9 bases short, with 19 bases between. Germline-derived CDR1 and CDR2 are MNHNS and SASEGT. There are 14 residues in the CDR3.

The chain uses TRBV6-5 and TRBJ2-7; 9 bases line up with TRBD1. Losses at the gene ends were 6 bases for V and 6 bases for J; bases not matched to a gene: 6. CDR1 is MNHEY, CDR2 SVGAGI, per germline. The CDR3 is 13 amino acids. CDR3: CASSPGTGFEQYF. As DNA, the CDR3 is TGTGCCAGCAGCCCCGGGACAGGGTTCGAGCAGTACTTC.

This clone was counted between two and nine times. The gene calls are TRBV11-2 and TRBJ2-7, with D perhaps matching TRBD2 (5 bases). The germline CDR1 and CDR2 sequences are SGHAT and FQNNGV. There are 13 residues in the CDR3. Trimming took 7 bases from V and 2 from J, leaving 12 bases between them. CDR3 sequence (DNA): TGTGCCAGCAACCCTTCGGGGACCTACGAGCAGTACTTC. Translation gives CASNPSGTYEQYF. Full variable domain (rest looked up from reference TRBV11-2 and TRBJ2-7): EAGVAQSPRYKIIEKRQSVAFWCNPISGHATLYWYQQILGQGPKLLIQFQNNGVVDDSQLPKDRFSAERLKGVDSTLKIQPAKLEDSAVYLCASNPSGTYEQYFGPGTRLTVT.

This clone was detected a few times. V gene TRBV18 combines with J gene TRBJ2-2, with D hard to call. The CDR3 has 15 amino acids. With 0 bases removed from V and 4 bases from J, the gap between germline ends came to 9 bases. The germline gives CDR1 KGHSH, CDR2 LQKENI. As DNA, the CDR3 is TGTGCCAGCTCACCACCGAGACACACCACCGGGGAGCTGTTTTTT. This encodes CASSPPRHTTGELFF.

The chain recombines TRBV7-8 with TRBJ2-5; D possibly corresponds to TRBD2 (5 bases). V shed 7 bases and J shed 4 bases, with 22 bases lying between them. Per the germline V gene, CDR1 is SGHVS and CDR2 is FQNEAQ. CDR3 length: 16 residues. Here the CDR3 reads CASTLQAVPGSETQYF. CDR3 DNA sequence: TGTGCCAGCACCCTCCAGGCAGTACCGGGGTCAGAGACCCAGTACTTC.

This rearrangement joins TRBV5-6 to TRBJ2-2; 9 bases are shared with TRBD1. Trimming took 5 bases from V and 3 from J; bases not matched to a gene: 2. The CDR3 totals 14 residues. Germline V lookup: CDR1 SGHDT, CDR2 YYEEEE. CDR3 coding DNA: TGTGCCAGCAGGCGGACAGGGGACACCGGGGAGCTGTTTTTT. Its translation: CASRRTGDTGELFF.

The count of this clone is one. The CDR3 loop reads CASSPQTGDNEQYF. The CDR3 nucleotides read TGTGCCAGCAGCCCCCAGACAGGGGACAACGAGCAGTACTTC. The chain joins TRBV7-3 to TRBJ2-7; TRBD1 matches 8 bases. Germline CDR1 and CDR2: SGHTA and FQGTGA. CDR3 size: 14 residues. Trimming removed 5 bases from V and 5 bases from J; junction bases left unmatched: 8.

V and J are TRBV7-9 and TRBJ1-4; D is uncertain. Per germline, CDR1 SEHNR and CDR2 FQNEAQ (reference sequence). Deletions cut 5 bases from V and 4 bases from J, with 8 bases between. The CDR3 length is 13 residues. CDR3 protein: CASSQRVNEKLFF. DNA of the CDR3: TGTGCCAGCAGCCAACGGGTTAATGAAAAACTGTTTTTT.

The chain is built from TRBV28 and TRBJ2-5, with 13 positions matching TRBD2. Germline V gene data show CDR1 as MDHEN and CDR2 as SYDVKM. The CDR3 runs 16 residues. V gave up 8 bases and J gave up 4 bases; unmatched junction bases: 10. DNA for the CDR3: TGTGCCAGCTTACCACCGGGACTAGCGGGACGAGAGACCCAGTACTTC. It translates to CASLPPGLAGRETQYF.

The J gene is TRBJ2-1, the V gene TRBV5-1; 10 bases align to TRBD1. The CDR3 consists of 16 residues. Germline assignment: CDR1 SGHRS and CDR2 YFSETQ. V dropped 2 bases and J dropped 7; count of bases not matched to a gene: 9. CDR3 in DNA: TGCGCCAGCAGCTTTACTGGTGACAGGGGGCTTAATGAGCAGTTCTTC. Its translation: CASSFTGDRGLNEQFF.

This chain links TRBV28 with TRBJ2-5; the D gene is possibly TRBD2 (6 bases). This CDR3 comprises 14 residues. Germline V CDR1 and CDR2: MDHEN, SYDVKM. The V and J ends lost 5 bases and 1 base respectively, with 11 bases between them. The CDR3 region has the DNA TGTGCCAGCAGTCCCCCCGGGAGCCAAGAGACCCAGTACTTC. It is translated as CASSPPGSQETQYF.

This rearrangement joins TRBV7-8 to TRBJ1-3; D call uncertain. V dropped 5 bases and J dropped 1 base, with 9 bases sitting between them. The CDR3 sequence is 14 residues long. Per germline, CDR1 SGHVS and CDR2 FQNEAQ. The CDR3 loop is CASSARSSGNTIYF. CDR3 nucleotide sequence: TGTGCCAGCAGCGCCCGGAGTTCTGGAAACACCATATATTTT.

J is TRBJ1-1 and V is TRBV7-8; D ambiguous. Looked up from germline, CDR1 is SGHVS and CDR2 is FQNEAQ. Between the trimmed V and J ends, which lost 1 base and 4 bases, there was a span of 7 bases. The CDR3 has 13 residues. The CDR3 coding sequence is TGTGCCAGCAGCTTAGTTCAAGGCACTGAAGCTTTCTTT. Its translation: CASSLVQGTEAFF. Combining the CDR3 with reference TRBV7-8 and TRBJ1-1 gives the whole variable domain GAGVSQSPRYKVAKRGQDVALRCDPISGHVSLFWYQQALGQGPEFLTYFQNEAQLDKSGLPSDRFFAERPEGSVSTLKIQRTQQEDSAVYLCASSLVQGTEAFFGQGTRLTVV.

The chain recombines TRBV28 with TRBJ1-4; D gene unclear. This CDR3 has 15 residues. V was clipped by 7 bases and J by 0 bases, with 12 bases between them. Germline V gene lookup returns CDR1 MDHEN and CDR2 SYDVKM. The CDR3 sequence: CASTSLGSTNEKLFF. CDR3 nucleotide sequence: TGTGCCAGCACCTCGCTGGGCTCAACTAATGAAAAACTGTTTTTT.

This clone has only one observation. V usage is TRBV6-1 and J usage is TRBJ2-1, with 9 bases that match TRBD1. Germline loops: CDR1 MNHNS, CDR2 SASEGT. The CDR3 has 15 residues. V lost 5 bases to trimming and J lost 5 bases; unmatched junction nucleotides: 7. The CDR3 loop reads CASSSGTGRNNEQFF. The CDR3 DNA reads TGTGCCAGCAGTTCAGGGACAGGGAGGAACAATGAGCAGTTCTTC.

This sequence joins TRBV9 and TRBJ2-3; TRBD2 might be the D (6 bases). V shed 4 bases and J shed 2 bases, with 17 bases lying between them. The germline V gene encodes CDR1 SGDLS and CDR2 YYNGEE. This CDR3 is built from 16 residues. This CDR3 is CASSPRWGGATDTQYF. The CDR3 DNA sequence: TGTGCCAGCAGCCCCCGGTGGGGCGGGGCCACAGATACGCAGTATTTT.

The rearrangement links TRBV28 to TRBJ1-5, with TRBD1 as a possible D gene (5 bases). Germline CDR1 reads MDHEN; CDR2 reads SYDVKM. V lost 7 bases and J 5 bases, leaving 12 bases between the germline ends. The CDR3 is 13 residues long. CDR3 protein: CASMRQGHQPQHF. Here the CDR3 DNA reads TGTGCCAGCATGCGGCAGGGTCATCAGCCCCAGCATTTT.

This clone was observed a few times. This CDR3 reads CASNVDGNQPQHF. The CDR3 DNA is TGTGCCAGCAACGTGGATGGAAATCAGCCCCAGCATTTT. V is TRBV2 and J is TRBJ1-5; unclear D gene. CDR3 length equals 13 residues. Germline V gene lookup returns CDR1 SNHLY and CDR2 FYNNEI. Trimming pared 7 bases from V and 4 bases from J, leaving 11 bases between.

This clone was counted between two and nine times. The CDR3 nucleotides are TGCGCCAGCAGCCAAGCCCCGCCCGGGACAGGGGGCGAAAAACTGTTTTTT. Translated, it gives CASSQAPPGTGGEKLFF. V gene TRBV4-1 combines with J gene TRBJ1-4, with TRBD1 matching 12 bases. The trim removed 1 base at V and 8 bases at J, leaving 8 bases unmatched. The germline gives CDR1 MGHRA, CDR2 YSYEKL. This CDR3 comprises 17 residues.